This TCR beta chain was profiled in a study of blood T cell repertoires in COVID-19. Across the whole study: Researchers got acute and convalescent COVID-19 samples from the United States, Italy and Spain. PBMCs, B-cell-depleted T cells, or T cells provided the cDNA or gDNA that made up the material.

This CDR3 has 14 residues. V lost 3 bases to trimming and J lost 4 bases, with 15 bases between them. Per germline, CDR1 GTSNPN and CDR2 SVGIG (reference sequence). Original processing notes: Reference gene primer amplification yielded estimated nucleated cell counts. Libraries were prepared by immunoSEQ multiplex PCR; TCRdb keeps only in-frame clonotypes and omits some of them. V, J and clone size are taken as reported in that table, and D and trimming were inferred from the DNA itself. The sample carries about 130,000 clones, around 78% recorded once. This chain links TRBV30 with TRBJ1-2; D gene ambiguous. Input material: peripheral blood. The clonotype comes from a human donor in a cohort sampled during active COVID-19. CDR3: CAWRTWAEGYGYTF. The CDR3 nucleotides read TGTGCCTGGAGAACATGGGCCGAGGGCTATGGCTACACCTTC.